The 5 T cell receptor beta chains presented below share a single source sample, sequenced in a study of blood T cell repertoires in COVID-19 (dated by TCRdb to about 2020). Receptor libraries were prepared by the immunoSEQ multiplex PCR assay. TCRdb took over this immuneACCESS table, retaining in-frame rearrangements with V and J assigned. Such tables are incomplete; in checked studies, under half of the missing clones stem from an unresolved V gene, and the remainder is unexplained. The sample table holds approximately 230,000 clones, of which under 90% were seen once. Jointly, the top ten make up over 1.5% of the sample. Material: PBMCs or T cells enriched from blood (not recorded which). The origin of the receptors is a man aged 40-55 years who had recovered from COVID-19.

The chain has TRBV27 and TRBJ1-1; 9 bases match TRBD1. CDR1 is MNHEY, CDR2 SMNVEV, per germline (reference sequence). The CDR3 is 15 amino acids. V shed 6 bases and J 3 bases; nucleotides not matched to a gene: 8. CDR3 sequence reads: CASSRDRAGYTEAFF. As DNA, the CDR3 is TGTGCCAGCAGCCGGGACAGGGCTGGGTACACTGAAGCTTTCTTT.

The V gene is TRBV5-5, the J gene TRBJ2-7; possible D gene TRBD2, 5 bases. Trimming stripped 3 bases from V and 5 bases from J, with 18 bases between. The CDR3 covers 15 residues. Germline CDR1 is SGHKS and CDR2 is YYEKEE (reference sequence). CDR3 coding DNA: TGTGCCAGCAGCTCCCCCCTCACGGGAACTCACGAGCAGTACTTC. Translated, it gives CASSSPLTGTHEQYF.

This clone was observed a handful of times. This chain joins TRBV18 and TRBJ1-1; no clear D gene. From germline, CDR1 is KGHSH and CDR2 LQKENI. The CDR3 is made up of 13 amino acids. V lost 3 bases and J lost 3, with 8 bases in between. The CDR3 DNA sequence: TGTGCCAGCTCACCCGGGAGGGACACTGAAGCTTTCTTT. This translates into CASSPGRDTEAFF.

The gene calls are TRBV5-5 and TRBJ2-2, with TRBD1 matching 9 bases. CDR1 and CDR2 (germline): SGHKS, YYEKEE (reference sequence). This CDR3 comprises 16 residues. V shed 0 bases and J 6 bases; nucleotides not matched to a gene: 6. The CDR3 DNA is TGTGCCAGCAGCTTGGGCGGGACAGGGTACGCCGGGGAGCTGTTTTTT. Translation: CASSLGGTGYAGELFF.

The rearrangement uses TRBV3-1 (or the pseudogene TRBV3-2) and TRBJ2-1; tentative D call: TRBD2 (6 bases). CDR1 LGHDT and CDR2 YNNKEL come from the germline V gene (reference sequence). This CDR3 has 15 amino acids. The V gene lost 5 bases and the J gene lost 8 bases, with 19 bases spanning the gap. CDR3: CASSDRLVGFDEQFF. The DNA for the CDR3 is TGTGCCAGCAGCGACCGACTAGTAGGCTTCGATGAGCAGTTCTTC.